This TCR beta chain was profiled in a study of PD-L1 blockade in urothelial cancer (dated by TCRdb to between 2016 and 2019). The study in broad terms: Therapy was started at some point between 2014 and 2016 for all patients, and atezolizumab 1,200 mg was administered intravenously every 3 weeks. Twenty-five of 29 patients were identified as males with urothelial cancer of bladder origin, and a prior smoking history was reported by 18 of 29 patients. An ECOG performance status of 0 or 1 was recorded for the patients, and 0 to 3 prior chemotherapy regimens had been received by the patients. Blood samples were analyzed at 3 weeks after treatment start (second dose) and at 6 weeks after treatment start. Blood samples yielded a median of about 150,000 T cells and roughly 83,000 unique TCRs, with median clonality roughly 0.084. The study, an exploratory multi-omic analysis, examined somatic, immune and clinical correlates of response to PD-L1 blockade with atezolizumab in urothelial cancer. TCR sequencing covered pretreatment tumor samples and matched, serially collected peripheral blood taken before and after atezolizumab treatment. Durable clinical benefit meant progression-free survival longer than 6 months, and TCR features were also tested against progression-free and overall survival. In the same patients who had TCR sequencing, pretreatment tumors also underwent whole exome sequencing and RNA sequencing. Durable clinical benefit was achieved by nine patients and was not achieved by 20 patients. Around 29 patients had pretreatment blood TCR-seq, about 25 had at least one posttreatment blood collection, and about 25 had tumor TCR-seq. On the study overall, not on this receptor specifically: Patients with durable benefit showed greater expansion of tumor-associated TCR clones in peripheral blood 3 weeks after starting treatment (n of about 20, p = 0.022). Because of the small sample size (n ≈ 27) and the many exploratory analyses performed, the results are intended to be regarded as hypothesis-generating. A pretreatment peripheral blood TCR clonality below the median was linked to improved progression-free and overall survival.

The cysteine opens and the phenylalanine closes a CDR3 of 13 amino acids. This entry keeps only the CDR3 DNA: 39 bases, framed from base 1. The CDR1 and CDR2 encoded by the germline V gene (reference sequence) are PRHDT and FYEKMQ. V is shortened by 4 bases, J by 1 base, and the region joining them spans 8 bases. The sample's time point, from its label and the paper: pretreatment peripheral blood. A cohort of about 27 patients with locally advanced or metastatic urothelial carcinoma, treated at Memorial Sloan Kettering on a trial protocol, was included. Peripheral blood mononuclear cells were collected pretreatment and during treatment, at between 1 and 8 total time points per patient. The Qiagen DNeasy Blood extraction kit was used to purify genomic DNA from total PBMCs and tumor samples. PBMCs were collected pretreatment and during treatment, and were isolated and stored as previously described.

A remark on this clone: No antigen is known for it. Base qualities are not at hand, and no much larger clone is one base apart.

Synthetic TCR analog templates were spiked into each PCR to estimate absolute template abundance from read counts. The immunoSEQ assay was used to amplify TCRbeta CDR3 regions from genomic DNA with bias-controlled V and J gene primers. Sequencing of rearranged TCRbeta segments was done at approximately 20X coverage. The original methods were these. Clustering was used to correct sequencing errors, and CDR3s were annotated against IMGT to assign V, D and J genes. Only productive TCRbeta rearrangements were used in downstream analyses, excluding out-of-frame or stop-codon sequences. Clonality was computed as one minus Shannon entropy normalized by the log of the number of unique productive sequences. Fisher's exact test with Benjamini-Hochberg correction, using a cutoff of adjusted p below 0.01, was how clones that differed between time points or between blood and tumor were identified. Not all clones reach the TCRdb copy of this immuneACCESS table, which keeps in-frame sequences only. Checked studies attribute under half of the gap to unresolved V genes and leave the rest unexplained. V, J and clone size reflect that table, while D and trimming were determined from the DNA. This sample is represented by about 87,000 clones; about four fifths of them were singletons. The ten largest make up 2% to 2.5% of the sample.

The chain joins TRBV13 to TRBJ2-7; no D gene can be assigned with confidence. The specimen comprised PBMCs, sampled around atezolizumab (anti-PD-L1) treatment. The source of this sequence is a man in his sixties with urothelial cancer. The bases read TGTGCCAGCAGCTCTCGAGCTTCCTACGAGCAGTACTTC. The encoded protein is CASSSRASYEQYF.